What follows are 22 T cell receptor beta chains derived from one specimen sequenced in a study of somatic mutations in cytotoxic T cells in rheumatoid arthritis. The repertoire was sequenced with immunoSEQ multiplex PCR; TCRdb's copy has only in-frame clones and lacks some. This sample carries 17,000 or so clones, 60% to 85% of them seen once, and the ten largest clones take around 4.8%. The specimen was CD8+ T cells sorted from blood. These receptors were taken from an adult with rheumatoid arthritis.

The gene calls are TRBV5-1 and TRBJ2-5; D unclear. V was shortened by 0 bases and J by 5 bases, with 11 bases between the two germline ends. CDR3 length: 14 residues. CDR1 SGHRS and CDR2 YFSETQ come from the germline V gene. CDR3 loop: CASSLAPQPETQYF. The CDR3 bases are TGCGCCAGCAGCTTGGCCCCACAGCCCGAGACCCAGTACTTC.

The chain uses TRBV6-6 and TRBJ2-1; TRBD1 is a possible D gene (5 bases). The CDR3 covers 13 residues. Per the germline V gene, CDR1 is MNHNY and CDR2 is SVGAGI (reference sequence). The V end was cut by 9 bases, the J end by 0 bases, with 9 bases between. CDR3 nucleotides: TGTGCCAGAGGGGCATACTCCTACAATGAGCAGTTCTTC. Protein sequence: CARGAYSYNEQFF.

To note about this clone: This is likely a read error, given that the CDR3 carries no conserved phenylalanine or tryptophan at its end. No DNA is shown, since the ends of the CDR3 on it are uncertain; the CDR3 is the one TCRdb lists. The chain joins TRBV6-4 to TRBJ1-1. The CDR3 has 10 residues if both end residues are counted. Per germline, CDR1 MRHNA and CDR2 SNTAGT. CDR3 residues: CASSFKGPRS.

The genes are TRBV30 and TRBJ2-2; the D is unclear. The V end lost 1 base, the J end lost 6 bases, and 12 bases lay between the germline ends. CDR1 and CDR2 from the germline V gene are GTSNPN and SVGIG (reference sequence). This CDR3 is 14 amino acids long. CDR3 in DNA: TGTGCCTGGAGTGGGCTTTTGGACGCCGGGGAGCTGTTTTTT. It encodes CAWSGLLDAGELFF.

This clone was observed once. This sequence joins TRBV6-1 and TRBJ2-7; TRBD1 matches at 7 bases. The CDR3 extends over 14 amino acids. CDR1 is MNHNS and CDR2 is SASEGT in the germline V gene. J lost 1 base, V lost 8 bases, and 8 bases had no gene match. The DNA of the CDR3 is TGTGCCAGCGGGTACCGGGACAGTTCCTACGAGCAGTACTTC. It specifies CASGYRDSSYEQYF.

The chain links TRBV5-1 to TRBJ1-1, with a weak D call TRBD1 (5 bases). Germline CDR1 and CDR2: SGHRS and YFSETQ. Trimming stripped 0 bases from V and 1 base from J, with 7 bases between. This CDR3 has 14 amino acids. The CDR3 DNA sequence: TGCGCCAGCAGCTTGGTTGGACAGAACACTGAAGCTTTCTTT. Its translation: CASSLVGQNTEAFF.

The CDR3 is CASSWGGVDTQYF. The CDR3 DNA reads TGTGCCAGCAGTTGGGGGGGCGTGGATACGCAGTATTTT. The rearrangement uses TRBV7-2 and TRBJ2-3, with TRBD2 as a possible D gene (7 bases). V lost 6 bases and J lost 6, with 13 bases in between. CDR3 size: 13 residues. CDR1 SGHTA and CDR2 FQGNSA come from the germline V gene.

This clone was observed a few times. V usage is TRBV5-1 and J usage is TRBJ2-7; TRBD2 might be the D (6 bases). The V end was cut by 4 bases, the J end by 0 bases, with 17 bases between. The CDR3 runs 16 residues. CDR1 and CDR2 (germline): SGHRS, YFSETQ. DNA for the CDR3: TGCGCCAGCAGCCCCGTACCTAGGGGACTCTCCTACGAGCAGTACTTC. Translated, it gives CASSPVPRGLSYEQYF.

V is TRBV7-6 and J is TRBJ2-1, with TRBD2 matching over 11 bases. Trimming removed 5 bases from V and 4 bases from J; junction bases left unmatched: 4. Germline CDR1 and CDR2: SGHVS and FNYEAQ. The CDR3 is 15 amino acids. CDR3 nucleotide sequence: TGTGCCAGCAGCGAGACTAGCGGGGTATACAATGAGCAGTTCTTC. Amino acids: CASSETSGVYNEQFF.

The chain couples TRBV12-5 to TRBJ2-7, with D unresolved. CDR3 size: 12 residues. Germline values: CDR1 LGHNT, CDR2 FRNRAP. The V end lost 3 bases, the J end lost 6 bases, and 9 bases lay between the germline ends. CDR3 sequence (DNA): TGTGCTAGTGGTTTTAGTTCGCTCGAGCAGTACTTC. Amino acid sequence: CASGFSSLEQYF.

This clone has a single count. The chain employs TRBV6-1 and TRBJ2-7, with D possibly called TRBD1 or TRBD2 (5 bases each). CDR1 and CDR2 (germline): MNHNS, SASEGT. CDR3 size: 15 residues. Between the trimmed V and J ends, which lost 6 bases and 4 bases, there was a span of 19 bases. CDR3 nucleotides: TGTGCCAGCAGCGGGGACGGGGTCGAGACATACGAGCAGTACTTC. Translated, it gives CASSGDGVETYEQYF.

This clone was found once. The genes are TRBV6-4 and TRBJ1-5; 7 bases match TRBD1. The V gene's germline CDR1 is MRHNA and CDR2 SNTAGT. The CDR3 runs to 15 residues. The V segment lost 5 bases and the J segment 0 bases; nucleotides outside the gene matches: 4. CDR3 region: CASSNRGGSNQPQHF. CDR3 nucleotides: TGTGCCAGCAGTAACAGGGGAGGTAGCAATCAGCCCCAGCATTTT.

The V call is TRBV30, the J call TRBJ1-1; 10 nucleotides match TRBD1. This CDR3 is 13 amino acids long. V shed 4 bases, J shed 5 bases, and the junction held 4 bases outside the gene matches. In germline, CDR1 is GTSNPN, CDR2 SVGIG (reference sequence). The CDR3 DNA reads as TGTGCCTGGACGGACAGGGGGTTTACTGAAGCTTTCTTT. It translates to CAWTDRGFTEAFF.

The CDR3 reads CSGVRGTGELFF. Written as DNA, the CDR3 is TGCAGCGGTGTAAGGGGTACCGGGGAGCTGTTTTTT. This chain links TRBV29-1 with TRBJ2-2, with a weak D call TRBD1 (5 bases). The germline V gene encodes CDR1 SQVTM and CDR2 ANQGSEA. CDR3 length: 12 amino acids. With 7 bases removed from V and 5 bases from J, the gap between germline ends came to 11 bases.

V and J are TRBV15 and TRBJ1-1, with a tentative D call TRBD1 (5 bases). The CDR3 spans 16 residues. V was shortened by 7 bases and J by 0 bases, with 18 bases between the two germline ends. Germline V gives CDR1 LNHNV, CDR2 YYDKDF (reference sequence). CDR3 sequence: CATIHGGGGMNTEAFF. CDR3 coding DNA: TGTGCCACCATCCACGGGGGGGGAGGGATGAACACTGAAGCTTTCTTT. The full variable domain, its missing parts supplied by reference TRBV15 and TRBJ1-1, is DAMVIQNPRYQVTQFGKPVTLSCSQTLNHNVMYWYQQKSSQAPKLLFHYYDKDFNNEADTPDNFQSRRPNTSFCFLDIRSPGLGDTAMYLCATIHGGGGMNTEAFFGQGTRLTVV.

V usage is TRBV13 and J usage is TRBJ2-7; D unresolved. The CDR3 totals 14 residues. The germline gives CDR1 PRHDT, CDR2 FYEKMQ (reference sequence). The V end lost 4 bases, the J end lost 6 bases, and 16 bases lay between the germline ends. The CDR3 region is CASSSRNLVGEQYF. The DNA of the CDR3 is TGTGCCAGCAGCTCCCGTAACTTAGTGGGCGAGCAGTACTTC.

The genes are TRBV11-2 and TRBJ1-2; 9 bases are shared with TRBD1. This CDR3 is 17 amino acids long. The V segment lost 3 bases and the J segment 3 bases; nucleotides outside the gene matches: 11. Per the germline V gene, CDR1 is SGHAT and CDR2 is FQNNGV. For the CDR3, the DNA is TGTGCCAGCAGCTTGTTCCCGGGACAGGGAGTTGACTATGGCTACACCTTC. The encoded protein is CASSLFPGQGVDYGYTF.

This clone appeared a single time. The chain uses TRBV6-4 and TRBJ2-4; TRBD2 matches at 11 bases. Germline V lookup: CDR1 MRHNA, CDR2 SNTAGT. V trimming: 3 bases; J trimming: 8 bases; junction bases outside the gene matches: 6. CDR3 size: 15 residues. The CDR3 nucleotides are TGTGCCAGCAGTGAAACTAGCGGGGGTCGGGACATTCAGTACTTC. It encodes CASSETSGGRDIQYF.

The rearrangement joins TRBV27 to TRBJ1-1, with TRBD1 matching over 10 bases. The CDR3 is made up of 16 amino acids. The V gene end was trimmed by 2 bases and the J gene end by 5 bases; junction bases not matched to a gene: 8. CDR1 and CDR2 (germline): MNHEY, SMNVEV (reference sequence). This CDR3 reads CASSLDRGQGRTEAFF. CDR3 in DNA: TGTGCCAGCAGTTTAGACAGGGGACAGGGGAGGACTGAAGCTTTCTTT.

The rearrangement links TRBV27 to TRBJ2-5; D perhaps matches TRBD1 (6 bases). There are 15 residues in the CDR3. V lost 1 base to trimming and J lost 2 bases, with 11 bases between them. CDR1 and CDR2 (germline): MNHEY, SMNVEV (reference sequence). CDR3 loop: CASSLYPTGQETQYF. CDR3 coding DNA: TGTGCCAGCAGTTTATACCCGACAGGACAAGAGACCCAGTACTTC.

The V and J genes are TRBV2 and TRBJ1-2; perhaps TRBD1 as D (5 bases). The length of the CDR3 is 13 residues. Germline V gene sequence: CDR1 SNHLY, CDR2 FYNNEI. V lost 3 bases to trimming and J lost 8 bases, with 13 bases between them. CDR3 nucleotide sequence: TGTGCCAGCAGTGAGTGGGGGATCCGGGGCTACACCTTC. Its protein is CASSEWGIRGYTF. Full variable domain (rest looked up from reference TRBV2 and TRBJ1-2): EPEVTQTPSHQVTQMGQEVILRCVPISNHLYFYWYRQILGQKVEFLVSFYNNEISEKSEIFDDQFSVERPDGSNFTLKIRSTKLEDSAMYFCASSEWGIRGYTFGSGTRLTVV.

The chain uses TRBV5-1 and TRBJ2-1; no clear D. V dropped 0 bases and J dropped 9 bases, with 7 bases sitting between them. The CDR3 loop spans 12 amino acids. Germline CDR1 is SGHRS and CDR2 is YFSETQ. The CDR3 spells CASSLGSTEQFF. CDR3 DNA sequence: TGCGCCAGCAGCTTGGGCAGTACTGAGCAGTTCTTC.